Each of the 10 T cell receptor beta chains below was sequenced from the same sample in a study of response to subunit inactivated influenza vaccine. One entry per CDR3 protein results from TCRdb running MiXCR on the RT-PCR reads. The sample has approximately 500,000 distinct CDR3 sequences, 10% to 15% seen once. Specimen: PBMCs from blood, collected more than 35 days after vaccination. The source of these receptors is a man over 45 who received an inactivated influenza vaccine.

V gene TRBV7-2 combines with J gene TRBJ2-3, with 7 nucleotides matching TRBD1. Trimming removed 1 base from V and 3 bases from J; junction bases left unmatched: 7. The CDR3 runs 16 residues. CDR1 and CDR2 (germline): SGHTA, FQGNSA. This chain's CDR3 is CASSLGFGRGTDTQYF. The CDR3 DNA follows: TGTGCCAGCAGCTTAGGGTTTGGCAGGGGGACAGATACGCAGTATTTT.

The rearrangement uses TRBV5-5 and TRBJ1-2, with TRBD1 matching 11 bases. V lost 4 bases to trimming and J lost 7 bases; unmatched junction nucleotides: 6. The CDR3 runs to 14 residues. Germline V gene lookup returns CDR1 SGHKS and CDR2 YYEKEE (reference sequence). The CDR3 nucleotides read TGTGCCAGCAGCACCGGACAGGGGGCAAGTGGCTACACCTTC. This sequence encodes CASSTGQGASGYTF.

The V call is TRBV7-9, the J call TRBJ2-7; 8 nucleotides agree with TRBD1. This CDR3 contains 15 residues. Germline trimming cut 7 bases from V and 3 bases from J; bases unmatched to any gene: 11. Germline assignment: CDR1 SEHNR and CDR2 FQNEAQ (reference sequence). CDR3 residues: CASTLSGGQDYEQYF. The CDR3 coding sequence is TGTGCCAGCACTTTATCTGGGGGACAGGACTACGAGCAGTACTTC.

This rearrangement joins TRBV15 to TRBJ1-2; D may be TRBD1 (6 bases). From germline, CDR1 is LNHNV and CDR2 YYDKDF (reference sequence). V lost 1 base and J lost 4, with 16 bases in between. The CDR3 totals 16 residues. Here the CDR3 reads CATSRGFGGGLYGYTF. The CDR3 DNA is TGTGCCACCAGCAGAGGGTTTGGGGGGGGGCTCTATGGCTACACCTTC.

The CDR3 protein is CASSPQYGGFEFF. The DNA for the CDR3 is TGTGCCAGCAGCCCGCAATATGGGGGTTTCGAGTTCTTC. The chain carries TRBV5-5 and TRBJ2-1; the D gene could be TRBD1 or TRBD2 (5 bases each). V was cut by 4 bases and J by 14 bases, with 19 bases left in between. The CDR3 covers 13 residues. Per the germline V gene, CDR1 is SGHKS and CDR2 is YYEKEE (reference sequence).

This clonotype turned up a few times. The V and J genes are TRBV4-3 and TRBJ2-7, with D possibly TRBD1 on 6 matching bases. Germline assignment: CDR1 LGHNA and CDR2 YSLEER. The V gene lost 0 bases and the J gene lost 6 bases, with 18 bases spanning the gap. The CDR3 contains 16 residues. The CDR3 is CASSQDQGLVGGEQYF. DNA for the CDR3: TGCGCCAGCAGCCAAGATCAGGGTTTGGTAGGGGGCGAGCAGTACTTC.

This sequence joins TRBV20-1 and TRBJ2-5; TRBD2 might be the D (7 bases). V lost 0 bases and J lost 1, with 12 bases in between. The CDR3 is 15 residues long. Germline CDR1 and CDR2: DFQATT and SNEGSKA (reference sequence). The CDR3 reads CSARDLGGLQETQYF. CDR3 DNA: TGCAGTGCTAGAGACCTGGGGGGGCTCCAAGAGACCCAGTACTTC.

The V and J genes are TRBV5-1 and TRBJ2-5; 8 bases fit TRBD2. With V trimmed by 4 bases and J by 5 bases, 7 bases remained unmatched. This CDR3 has 14 amino acids. Germline-derived CDR1 and CDR2 are SGHRS and YFSETQ. CDR3 sequence: CASSLTAGVETQYF. The DNA of the CDR3 is TGCGCCAGCAGCCTGACAGCGGGAGTCGAGACCCAGTACTTC. The variable domain in full, completed from reference TRBV5-1 and TRBJ2-5, reads KAGVTQTPRYLIKTRGQQVTLSCSPISGHRSVSWYQQTPGQGLQFLFEYFSETQRNKGNFPGRFSGRQFSNSRSEMNVSTLELGDSALYLCASSLTAGVETQYFGPGTRLLVL.

This clonotype has only a few counts. The J gene is TRBJ2-3, the V gene TRBV20-1; D tentatively fits TRBD1 or TRBD2 (6 bases each). The CDR3 has 16 residues. The germline V gene encodes CDR1 DFQATT and CDR2 SNEGSKA (reference sequence). V dropped 5 bases and J dropped 2 bases, with 20 bases sitting between them. CDR3 residues: CSAWVARGANTDTQYF. The CDR3, as DNA: TGCAGTGCTTGGGTGGCAAGGGGGGCCAACACAGATACGCAGTATTTT.

This clonotype was observed many times. This sequence joins TRBV10-3 and TRBJ1-1; D call uncertain. In germline, CDR1 is ENHRY, CDR2 SYGVKD. The CDR3 extends over 13 amino acids. V was cut by 11 bases and J by 3 bases, with 16 bases left in between. Written as DNA, the CDR3 is TGTGCCTCGTTGTCCCAAGAGCACACTGAAGCTTTCTTT. Its protein product is CASLSQEHTEAFF.